This T cell receptor (beta chain) was retrieved from a study of PD-1 blockade in classical Hodgkin lymphoma. Study outcomes and limitations: Lower baseline TCR diversity marked trial partial responders and progressors. Healthy donors were reported to have higher baseline TCR diversity than newly diagnosed patients.

The sample's time point: cycle 4 day 1 (C4D1), after more than 5 weeks of nivolumab. All patients relapsed after autologous stem cell transplantation, and brentuximab vedotin exposure varied. This clone was seen just once. Its target is not known. Germline CDR1 is SGHNT and CDR2 is YYREEE (reference sequence). Trimming took 5 bases from V and 5 from J, leaving 13 bases between them. The CDR3 is 13 amino acids. The assay was immunoSEQ multiplex PCR, and TCRdb's table has in-frame clones only and misses some. Altogether some 33,000 clones are present, about four fifths being singletons, with the ten largest covering about 18%.

The TCR originated in a human donor with classical Hodgkin lymphoma. This sequence joins TRBV5-4 and TRBJ2-5; TRBD2 might be the D (6 bases). The starting material was peripheral blood mononuclear cells (PBMCs), obtained before the fourth cycle of nivolumab. DNA for the CDR3: TGTGCCAGCAGTCTAGCCGGAGGGGAGACCCAGTACTTC. Translated, it gives CASSLAGGETQYF.